The clone carrying this T cell receptor (beta chain) occurred a few times. Antigen unknown. This sample was included in a study of human T cells and chemical hapten exposure. Study as a whole: The study enrolled mostly female patients with alopecia areata, totalis or universalis.

Described time point: patch test 2, 6 weeks after DPC sensitization. Regarding treatment: therapeutic diphenylcyclopropenone sensitization with weekly scalp DPC. Study-wide findings and caveats: Sensitizing to DPC left TCRs with a frequency above 1 in 1000 unaltered.

V lost 3 bases and J 4 bases, leaving 10 bases between the germline ends. CDR1 SQVTM and CDR2 ANQGSEA come from the germline V gene. The CDR3 is 12 residues long. TCRdb reprocessed the RACE reads with MiXCR, giving one entry per CDR3 protein. Found here are under 450,000 distinct CDR3 sequences, over 6% of them singletons; the top ten hold around 5.6%. The receptor was isolated from a woman younger than 30 with alopecia areata. Some clones in this sample may be carry-over from other donors' samples. This chain links TRBV29-1 with TRBJ2-7, with D possibly TRBD1 on 6 matching bases. Sequenced here: whole blood, sampled in connection with sensitization to the hapten diphenylcyclopropenone (DPC). The CDR3 DNA follows: TGCAGCGTTGACCCGACAGGATACGAGCAGTACTTC. As protein: CSVDPTGYEQYF.